Shown below are 13 T cell receptor beta chains from a single sample sequenced in a study of circulating and synovial CD4+ cells in juvenile arthritis. Sequencing was performed with immunoSEQ multiplex PCR; in TCRdb, only in-frame clones are kept and a portion is missing. The table records about 39,000 clones, roughly 94% of them present only once. Sequenced: CD4+ T cells from blood. Source of these receptors: a human donor with juvenile idiopathic arthritis.

This clone was picked up one time. The rearrangement uses TRBV29-1 and TRBJ2-3, with 7 bases lining up with TRBD1. CDR3 length equals 12 residues. Germline V gives CDR1 SQVTM, CDR2 ANQGSEA. The V gene end was trimmed by 7 bases and the J gene end by 2 bases; junction bases not matched to a gene: 3. The CDR3 protein is CSATGVTDTQYF. CDR3 in DNA: TGCAGCGCTACAGGGGTCACAGATACGCAGTATTTT.

A single count supports this clone. V usage is TRBV10-3 and J usage is TRBJ1-2, with 10 bases that match TRBD1. Germline V gives CDR1 ENHRY, CDR2 SYGVKD. The trim removed 0 bases at V and 4 bases at J, leaving 5 bases unmatched. The CDR3 consists of 16 residues. DNA of the CDR3: TGTGCCATCAGTGAGTCTCAGGGACAGGGGTCCTATGGCTACACCTTC. Encoded protein: CAISESQGQGSYGYTF.

The CDR3 region is CASSQGLTSPQFF. The DNA of the CDR3 is TGTGCCAGCAGCCAAGGTCTGACTAGTCCCCAGTTCTTC. The chain couples TRBV2 to TRBJ2-1, with D tentatively TRBD2 (6 bases). The CDR3 is 13 amino acids. Germline V lookup: CDR1 SNHLY, CDR2 FYNNEI. V lost 6 bases and J lost 13, with 19 bases in between.

The rearrangement uses TRBV29-1 and TRBJ1-2, with a possible D match to TRBD1 (5 bases). This CDR3 has 14 residues. Trimming removed 3 bases at V and 0 bases at J, with 11 bases between. Germline V lookup: CDR1 SQVTM, CDR2 ANQGSEA. The CDR3 spells CSVDKAGTNYGYTF. CDR3 DNA sequence: TGCAGCGTTGATAAGGCAGGGACTAACTATGGCTACACCTTC.

The chain is built from TRBV9 and TRBJ2-1; 13 bases are shared with TRBD2. The trim removed 4 bases at V and 7 bases at J, leaving 20 bases unmatched. There are 20 residues in the CDR3. Germline CDR1 SGDLS, CDR2 YYNGEE. Here the CDR3 reads CASSFPAGTSGVPSGNEQFF. For the CDR3, the DNA is TGTGCCAGCAGCTTCCCCGCCGGGACTAGCGGGGTACCTTCGGGGAATGAGCAGTTCTTC.

Turning to this clone: The same CDR3 arises from other DNA sequences in this sample as well. This sequence joins TRBV7-9 and TRBJ2-3; TRBD2 might be the D (5 bases). Germline assignment: CDR1 SEHNR and CDR2 FQNEAQ (reference sequence). This CDR3 contains 14 residues. V was trimmed by 0 bases and J by 2 bases, leaving 6 bases between them. CDR3 amino acids: CASSLAGATDTQYF. CDR3 in DNA: TGTGCCAGCAGCTTAGCGGGAGCCACAGATACGCAGTATTTT.

The rearrangement joins TRBV6-6 to TRBJ1-5, with a possible D match to TRBD1 (5 bases). V was pared by 2 bases and J by 4 bases, with 9 bases between. CDR3 length: 14 amino acids. Germline V gives CDR1 MNHNY, CDR2 SVGAGI (reference sequence). The CDR3 here is CASSYGARNQPQHF. CDR3 nucleotides: TGTGCCAGCAGTTACGGGGCAAGGAATCAGCCCCAGCATTTT.

The chain employs TRBV5-1 and TRBJ2-5, with TRBD2 as a possible D gene (6 bases). Near its end, the DNA agrees better with TRBJ2-7, so the J call may be wrong. The CDR3 covers 13 residues. The germline V gene encodes CDR1 SGHRS and CDR2 YFSETQ. CDR3 DNA sequence: TGCGCCAGCAGCGAGGGACTGAACTACGAGCAGTACTTC. Amino acid sequence: CASSEGLNYEQYF.

V usage is TRBV7-2 and J usage is TRBJ2-1; 11 positions agree with TRBD2. The CDR3 sequence is 15 residues long. CDR1 SGHTA and CDR2 FQGNSA come from the germline V gene. The ends lost 1 base at V and 9 bases at J; junction bases unmatched: 5. The CDR3 region is CASSLDSGGAFEQFF. The CDR3 DNA reads TGTGCCAGCAGCTTAGATAGCGGGGGGGCATTTGAGCAGTTCTTC.

This chain uses TRBV10-1 with TRBJ1-5; 7 bases map to TRBD1. Germline lookup yields CDR1 WNHNN and CDR2 SYGVQD (reference sequence). Losses at the gene ends were 4 bases for V and 5 bases for J; bases not matched to a gene: 8. The CDR3 extends over 15 amino acids. CDR3 amino acids: CASSAGQKTYQPQHF. Written as DNA, the CDR3 is TGCGCCAGCAGTGCGGGACAGAAAACCTATCAGCCCCAGCATTTT.

The chain couples TRBV9 to TRBJ2-4; D uncertain. Trimming stripped 0 bases from V and 5 bases from J, with 9 bases between. The CDR3 length is 14 residues. From germline, CDR1 is SGDLS and CDR2 YYNGEE. CDR3 amino acids: CASSVGTVENIQYF. The DNA of the CDR3 is TGTGCCAGCAGCGTAGGTACGGTGGAAAACATTCAGTACTTC.

The rearrangement uses TRBV5-1 and TRBJ1-2, with 11 bases that match TRBD1. The CDR3 spans 17 residues. V lost 0 bases, J lost 7 bases, and 11 bases stayed unmatched. CDR1 SGHRS and CDR2 YFSETQ come from the germline V gene. The CDR3 here is CASSLESTFGTGGGYTF. The CDR3 DNA reads as TGCGCCAGCAGCTTGGAATCGACTTTCGGGACAGGGGGTGGCTACACCTTC.

The chain uses TRBV27 and TRBJ2-7; 9 bases line up with TRBD1. V lost 7 bases, J lost 5 bases, and 12 bases stayed unmatched. The length of the CDR3 is 15 residues. The germline gives CDR1 MNHEY, CDR2 SMNVEV (reference sequence). The CDR3 bases are TGTGCCAGCACCGTGGCCGGGACAGGGTTTCACGAGCAGTACTTC. The encoded protein is CASTVAGTGFHEQYF.